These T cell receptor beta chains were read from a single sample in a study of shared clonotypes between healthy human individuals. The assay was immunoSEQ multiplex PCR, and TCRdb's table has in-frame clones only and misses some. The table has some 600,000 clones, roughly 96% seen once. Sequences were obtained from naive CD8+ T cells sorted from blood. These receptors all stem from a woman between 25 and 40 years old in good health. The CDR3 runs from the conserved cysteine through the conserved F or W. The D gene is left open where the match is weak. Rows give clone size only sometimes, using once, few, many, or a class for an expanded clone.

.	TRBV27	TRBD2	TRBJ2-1	TGTGCCAGCAGTCCGATACTAGCGGGTCTTTCCTACAATGAGCAGTTCTTC	CASSPILAGLSYNEQFF
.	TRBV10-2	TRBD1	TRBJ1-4	TGCGCCAGCAGTGATCAGAGGGGGCGGACTAATGAAAAACTGTTTTTT	CASSDQRGRTNEKLFF
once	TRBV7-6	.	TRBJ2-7	TGTGCCAGCAGCTCAGGGGAGAGAGGGTACGAGCAGTACTTC	CASSSGERGYEQYF
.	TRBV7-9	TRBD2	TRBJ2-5	TGTGCCAGCAGCTTATACACTAGCGGGTACCAAGAGACCCAGTACTTC	CASSLYTSGYQETQYF
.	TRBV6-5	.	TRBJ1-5	TGTGCCAGCAGTTACCTCGGGGGTAGCAATCAGCCCCAGCATTTT	CASSYLGGSNQPQHF
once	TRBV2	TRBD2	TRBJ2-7	TGTGCCAGCAGCGGAGGACTAGCGGGGTACGAGCAGTACTTC	CASSGGLAGYEQYF
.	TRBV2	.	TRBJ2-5	TGTGCCAGCAGTGAAGGGGTTAGACAGCAAGAGACCCAGTACTTC	CASSEGVRQQETQYF
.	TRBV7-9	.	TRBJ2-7	TGTGCCAGCAGCTTATTAGGGGGACTCACCTACGAGCAGTACTTC	CASSLLGGLTYEQYF
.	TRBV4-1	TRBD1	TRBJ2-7	TGCGCCAGCAGCCAAGAGGCCCGAGGACAGGGGGCCTACGAGCAGTACTTC	CASSQEARGQGAYEQYF
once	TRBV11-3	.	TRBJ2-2	TGTGCCAGCAGCTTAGGGAGGAGCAAGACCGGGGAGCTGTTTTTT	CASSLGRSKTGELFF
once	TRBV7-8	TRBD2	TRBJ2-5	TGTGCCAGCAGCCGCGGGGGGGGATCGGAGACCCAGTACTTC	CASSRGGGSETQYF
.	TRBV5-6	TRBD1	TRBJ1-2	TGTGCCAGCAGCCCCGGACAGGGAAGGTTCTCCACCTTC	CASSPGQGRFSTF
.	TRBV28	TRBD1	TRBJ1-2	TGTGCCAGCAGTTTTCTTCTGACAGGGGTGTACGGCTACACCTTC	CASSFLLTGVYGYTF
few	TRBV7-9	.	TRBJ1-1	TGTGCCAGCAGCAGAGTCGCATTTGGCACTGAAGCTTTCTTT	CASSRVAFGTEAFF
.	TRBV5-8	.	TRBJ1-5	TGTGCCAGCAGCTTCCCTCCATATGAGTCGGCAGAGGGCCAGCCCCAGCATTTT	CASSFPPYESAEGQPQHF
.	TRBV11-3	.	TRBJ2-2	TGTGCCAGCAGTGCCAACAGGGGGGGCACCGGGGAGCTGTTTTTT	CASSANRGGTGELFF
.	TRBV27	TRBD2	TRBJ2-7	TGTGCCAGCAGTTTAACCGGTGTAGCGGGAGGCTACGAGCAGTACTTC	CASSLTGVAGGYEQYF
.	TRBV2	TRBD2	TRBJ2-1	TGTGCCAGCAGTGGACTAGCGGGCTCCTACAATGAGCAGTTCTTC	CASSGLAGSYNEQFF
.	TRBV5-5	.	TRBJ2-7	TGTGCCAGCAGCTCAGGACGGAACTACGAGCAGTACTTC	CASSSGRNYEQYF
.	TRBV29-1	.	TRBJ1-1	TGCAGCGCAGAGAAGAGGTCGTCGACTGAAGCTTTCTTT	CSAEKRSSTEAFF
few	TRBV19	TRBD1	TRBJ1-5	TGTGCCACCGGACAGGGAAGCAATCAGCCCCAGCATTTT	CATGQGSNQPQHF
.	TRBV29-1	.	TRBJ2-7	TGCAGCGTTGTAGGAGAAATCTCCTACGAGCAGTACTTC	CSVVGEISYEQYF
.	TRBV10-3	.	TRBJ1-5	TGTGCCATCAGTGACTTGCCTTGGGCAGGGGATCAGCCCCAGCATTTT	CAISDLPWAGDQPQHF
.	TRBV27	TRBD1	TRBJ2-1	TGTGCCAGCAGTTTGACAGGGAACTCCTACAATGAGCAGTTCTTC	CASSLTGNSYNEQFF
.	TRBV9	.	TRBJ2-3	TGTGCCAGCAGCGTAGGAGGAGCAGATACGCAGTATTTT	CASSVGGADTQYF
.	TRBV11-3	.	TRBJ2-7	TGTGCCAGCAGCTTATACCCAGAGAACCACGAGCAGTACTTC	CASSLYPENHEQYF
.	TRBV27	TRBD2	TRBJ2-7	TGTGCCAGCATTGCCACCGGGACTAGCGGTCTACGGGAGCAGTACTTC	CASIATGTSGLREQYF
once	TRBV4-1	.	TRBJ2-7	TGCGCCAGCAGCCAAGATCATAGGACAGAGTCCTACGAGCAGTACTTC	CASSQDHRTESYEQYF
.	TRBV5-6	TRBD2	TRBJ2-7	TGTGCCAGCAGCCTACTAGCGATTAACGAGCAGTACTTC	CASSLLAINEQYF
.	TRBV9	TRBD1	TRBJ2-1	TGTGCCAGCTCCCCCACAGGGGTCAGCTCCTACAATGAGCAGTTCTTC	CASSPTGVSSYNEQFF
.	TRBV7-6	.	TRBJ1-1	TGTGCCAGCAGCCCGGGGGGGATTGAAGCTTTCTTT	CASSPGGIEAFF
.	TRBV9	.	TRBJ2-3	TGTGCCAGCAGCGAGGGGGAGGGGTCAGATACGCAGTATTTT	CASSEGEGSDTQYF
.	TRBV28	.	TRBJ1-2	TGTGCCAGCAGTTTCACCAGTTGGTCAGGAAAAGCTTCCTATGGCTACACCTTC	CASSFTSWSGKASYGYTF
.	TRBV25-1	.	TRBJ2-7	TGTGCCAGCAGTGGCGGAGGCGAGCAGTACTTC	CASSGGGEQYF
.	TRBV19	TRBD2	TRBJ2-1	TGTGCCAGTAGCACTAGCGGGAGCCACAATGAGCAGTTCTTC	CASSTSGSHNEQFF
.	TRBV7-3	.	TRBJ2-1	TGTGCCAGCAGCCAAGTGGCGGGGTACAATGAGCAGTTCTTC	CASSQVAGYNEQFF
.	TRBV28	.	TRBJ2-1	TGTGCCAGCAGTTTGGTAAGGGCGCACAATGAGCAGTTCTTC	CASSLVRAHNEQFF
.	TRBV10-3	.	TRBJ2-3	TGTGCCACAATGCCAAACCCTGGGGCAGATACGCAGTATTTT	CATMPNPGADTQYF
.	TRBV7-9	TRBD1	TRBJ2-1	TGTGCAACAGGGGTGGGGAATGAGCAGTTCTTC	CATGVGNEQFF
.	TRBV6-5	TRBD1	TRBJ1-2	TGTGCCAGCAGTTATAAAGGGGGCGCGTACTATGGCTACACCTTC	CASSYKGGAYYGYTF
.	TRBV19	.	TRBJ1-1	TGTGCCAGTAGTATCGGTCAGAACACTGAAGCTTTCTTT	CASSIGQNTEAFF
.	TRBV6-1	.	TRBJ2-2	TGTGCCAGCAGTGACGGAGGGGTCACTAGTCCCCGGGAGCTGTTTTTT	CASSDGGVTSPRELFF
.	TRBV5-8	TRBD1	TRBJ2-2	TGTGCCAGCAGCCCCTGGACAGGGGGCAAGGGGGAGCTGTTTTTT	CASSPWTGGKGELFF